Listed below are T cell receptor beta chains from one sample, sequenced in a study of blood T cells in healthy people across ages. TCRdb re-called the 5' RACE reads through MiXCR, storing one row per CDR3 protein. The sample includes about 1,800,000 distinct CDR3 sequences, 28% seen only once; the top ten take 7.7%. The source material was blood. The receptors shown here come from a woman between 25 and 40 years old in good health. CDR3s include the opening cysteine and the closing phenylalanine or tryptophan. Each record gives: V gene, CDR3 length, J gene, clone size, CDR3 protein. The size of a clone is reported for some rows only, either as once, few or many, or as a class for expanded clones.

TRBV7-9,17,TRBJ2-3,few,CASSLSSVVEEGDTQYF
TRBV10-3,14,TRBJ2-5,few,CAISGPGRQETQYF
TRBV19,13,TRBJ2-7,few,CASNGRAVGEQYF
TRBV3-1,16,TRBJ2-1,NA,CASSQDTGGDYNEQFF
TRBV20-1,16,TRBJ2-3,NA,CSANRGTIPSTDTQYF
TRBV15,16,TRBJ1-1,NA,CATSSPMGSLVSEAFF
TRBV7-2,17,TRBJ2-5,NA,CASSWKAGGTRQETQYF
TRBV12-5,14,TRBJ1-1,NA,CASGTDRGNTEAFF
TRBV5-1,16,TRBJ2-2,NA,CASSSGGLTPAGGLFF
TRBV20-1,13,TRBJ1-1,NA,CSAPRPGDTEAFF
TRBV5-4,15,TRBJ1-6,few,CASSPWDREGSPLHF
TRBV15,14,TRBJ2-1,NA,CATGARSPYNEQFF
TRBV29-1,12,TRBJ1-5,NA,CSVELAGKTQHF
TRBV20-1,13,TRBJ1-4,NA,CSATDRGNEKLFF
TRBV5-1,14,TRBJ2-7,few,CASSLGREAHEQYF
TRBV20-1,12,TRBJ2-4,few,CSAKTSYNEQYF
TRBV5-1,14,TRBJ1-1,NA,CASSSDAGGGEAFF
TRBV7-8,16,TRBJ2-3,few,CASSSLGTSRGRTQYF
TRBV6-1,17,TRBJ2-1,NA,CASSETTLGGSYNEQFF
TRBV9,14,TRBJ1-2,NA,CASSARGAGRGYTF
TRBV5-5,15,TRBJ2-1,many,CASSSSGAEPGEQFF
TRBV5-1,13,TRBJ1-4,few,CASSLEAGEKLFF
TRBV24-1,17,TRBJ2-3,few,CATSDSPRTGGADTQYF
TRBV20-1,13,TRBJ2-3,NA,CSAGPNSVDTQYF
TRBV29-1,15,TRBJ2-1,NA,CSVEDRRAGDNEQFF
TRBV12-3/TRBV12-4,12,TRBJ1-1,NA,CASSFSGPRAFF
TRBV6-1,14,TRBJ1-2,few,CASSEGARNYGYTF
TRBV29-1,13,TRBJ2-3,NA,CSVDSGGSDTQYF
TRBV6-5,14,TRBJ1-5,few,CASSYRVTNQPQHF
TRBV7-6,18,TRBJ2-7,NA,CASSLKSSGLAGYYEQYF
TRBV20-1,13,TRBJ2-5,few,CSPKKAGWGTQYF
TRBV24-1,15,TRBJ2-1,NA,CATKDPGTGSDEQFF
TRBV18,15,TRBJ2-1,many,CASSPGLAAYNEQFF
TRBV11-2,13,TRBJ2-1,NA,CASSPQLIWEQFF
TRBV28,17,TRBJ2-6,many,CASSSRTANSGANVLTF
TRBV6-5,15,TRBJ2-1,NA,CASRGSGGVRYGQFF
TRBV11-2,16,TRBJ2-3,few,CASSLDLSERLGTQYF
TRBV6-6,11,TRBJ1-2,NA,CASNGGDGYTF
TRBV20-1,15,TRBJ2-7,NA,CSARPRGGVDNEQYF
TRBV7-2,16,TRBJ2-5,NA,CASSLFSTGAKETQYF
TRBV3-1,15,TRBJ1-2,NA,CASSQGFAGVYGYTF
TRBV18,16,TRBJ2-1,few,CASSRRQGGTYNEQFF
TRBV12-3/TRBV12-4,15,TRBJ2-3,few,CASSPDSTSTDTQYF
TRBV3-1,14,TRBJ2-7,many,CASSQEADPYEQYF
TRBV20-1,15,TRBJ1-4,few,CSARKPGTGTEKLFF